This T cell receptor beta chain emerged from a study of T cell responses to AZD1222 COVID-19 vaccine. Findings and caveats of the study: At baseline, just a handful of AZD1222 recipients tested seropositive. Vaccine-related CD4 TCRs covered spike, predominating at 160-218 and 743-854. The donor group comprised mostly white British people and more females; the analysis possibly underestimated clonal diversity. Sampled repertoires all dated from after the peak T cell response.

The CDR3 totals 15 residues. Trimming left V 7 bases short and J 2 bases short, with 15 bases between. Looked up from germline, CDR1 is ENHRY and CDR2 is SYGVKD. Libraries were prepared by immunoSEQ multiplex PCR; TCRdb keeps only in-frame clonotypes and omits some of them. Of about 180,000 clones detected, almost 90% appear once; the ten largest clones hold roughly 0.49%. As for this clone: The antigen remains undetermined.

The TCR originated in an adult in good health. The rearrangement uses TRBV10-3 and TRBJ2-1, with unresolved D. The sequences come from peripheral blood, collected on day 0 of AZD1222 vaccination. CDR3 bases: TGTGCCATCACGGCAACTAAAGGCCCCTACAATGAGCAGTTCTTC. It translates to CAITATKGPYNEQFF.